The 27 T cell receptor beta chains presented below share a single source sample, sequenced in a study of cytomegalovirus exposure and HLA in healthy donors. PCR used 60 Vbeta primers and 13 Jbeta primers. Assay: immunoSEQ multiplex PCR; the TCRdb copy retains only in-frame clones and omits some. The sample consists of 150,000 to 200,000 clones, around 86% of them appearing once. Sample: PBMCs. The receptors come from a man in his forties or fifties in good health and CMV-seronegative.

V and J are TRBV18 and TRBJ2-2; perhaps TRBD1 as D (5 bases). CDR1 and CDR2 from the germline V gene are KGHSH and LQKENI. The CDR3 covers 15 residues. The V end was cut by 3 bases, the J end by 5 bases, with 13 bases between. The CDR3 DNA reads TGTGCCAGCTCACCGATGGTAGGGGAAACCGGGGAGCTGTTTTTT. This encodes CASSPMVGETGELFF.

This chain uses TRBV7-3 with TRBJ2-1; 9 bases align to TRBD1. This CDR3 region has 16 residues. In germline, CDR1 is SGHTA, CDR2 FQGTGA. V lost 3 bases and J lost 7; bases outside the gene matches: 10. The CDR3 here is CASSFYGQGRVNEQFF. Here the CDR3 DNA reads TGTGCCAGCAGCTTTTACGGACAGGGGAGGGTAAATGAGCAGTTCTTC.

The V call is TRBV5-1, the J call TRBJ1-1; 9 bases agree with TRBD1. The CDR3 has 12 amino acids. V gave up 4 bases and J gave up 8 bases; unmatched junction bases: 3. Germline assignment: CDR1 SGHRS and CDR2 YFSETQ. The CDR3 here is CASSRDREEAFF. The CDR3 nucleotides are TGCGCCAGCAGCAGGGACAGGGAAGAAGCTTTCTTT. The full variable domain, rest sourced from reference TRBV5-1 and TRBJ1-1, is KAGVTQTPRYLIKTRGQQVTLSCSPISGHRSVSWYQQTPGQGLQFLFEYFSETQRNKGNFPGRFSGRQFSNSRSEMNVSTLELGDSALYLCASSRDREEAFFGQGTRLTVV.

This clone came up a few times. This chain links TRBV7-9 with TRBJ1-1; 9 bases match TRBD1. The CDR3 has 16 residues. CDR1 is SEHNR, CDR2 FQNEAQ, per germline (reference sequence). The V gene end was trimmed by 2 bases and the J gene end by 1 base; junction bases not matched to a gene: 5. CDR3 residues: CASSLYTGGENTEAFF. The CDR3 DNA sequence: TGTGCCAGCAGCTTATACACAGGGGGCGAGAACACTGAAGCTTTCTTT.

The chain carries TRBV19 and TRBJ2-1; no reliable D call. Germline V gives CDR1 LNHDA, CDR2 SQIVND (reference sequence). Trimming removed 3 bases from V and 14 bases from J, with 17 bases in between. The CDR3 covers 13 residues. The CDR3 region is CASSIDHSGRKFF. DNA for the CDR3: TGTGCCAGTAGTATTGATCACTCAGGCAGAAAGTTCTTC.

The CDR3 DNA sequence: TGTGCCAGCAGCTCAAATGGGGGGGCGGGGGAGCAGTACTTC. This sequence encodes CASSSNGGAGEQYF. V gene TRBV7-2 combines with J gene TRBJ2-7; tentative D call: TRBD2 (7 bases). The CDR3 length is 14 residues. Trimming took off 4 bases at V and 7 bases at J, with 17 bases between the two ends. Looked up from germline, CDR1 is SGHTA and CDR2 is FQGNSA.

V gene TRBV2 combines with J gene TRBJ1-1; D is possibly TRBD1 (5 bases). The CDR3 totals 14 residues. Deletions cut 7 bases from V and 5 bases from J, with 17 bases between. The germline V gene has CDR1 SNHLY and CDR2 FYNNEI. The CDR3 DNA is TGTGCCAGCACCCAAATGGGGGGAAGAACTGAAGCTTTCTTT. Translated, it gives CASTQMGGRTEAFF.

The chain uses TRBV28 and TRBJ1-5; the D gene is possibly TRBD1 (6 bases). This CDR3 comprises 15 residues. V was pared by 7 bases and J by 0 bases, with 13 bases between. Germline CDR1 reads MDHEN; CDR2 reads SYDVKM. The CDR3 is CASTSDRHSNQPQHF. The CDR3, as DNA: TGTGCCAGCACATCCGACAGGCATAGCAATCAGCCCCAGCATTTT. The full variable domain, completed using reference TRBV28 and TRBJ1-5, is DVKVTQSSRYLVKRTGEKVFLECVQDMDHENMFWYRQDPGLGLRLIYFSYDVKMKEKGDIPEGYSVSREKKERFSLILESASTNQTSMYLCASTSDRHSNQPQHFGDGTRLSIL.

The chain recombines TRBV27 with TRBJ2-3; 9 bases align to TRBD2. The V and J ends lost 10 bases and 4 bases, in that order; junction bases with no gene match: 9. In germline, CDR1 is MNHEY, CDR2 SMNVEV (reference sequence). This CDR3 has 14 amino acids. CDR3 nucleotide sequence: TGTGCCAACGTTCAGCGGGGGGTCCCAGATACGCAGTATTTT. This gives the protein CANVQRGVPDTQYF.

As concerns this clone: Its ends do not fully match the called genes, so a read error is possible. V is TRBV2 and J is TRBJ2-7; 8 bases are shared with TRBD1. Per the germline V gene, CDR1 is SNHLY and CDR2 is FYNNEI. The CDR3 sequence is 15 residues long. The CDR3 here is CASSPDRQGFNERYF. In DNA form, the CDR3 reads TGTGCCAGCAGCCCAGATCGACAGGGGTTCAACGAGCGGTACTTC.

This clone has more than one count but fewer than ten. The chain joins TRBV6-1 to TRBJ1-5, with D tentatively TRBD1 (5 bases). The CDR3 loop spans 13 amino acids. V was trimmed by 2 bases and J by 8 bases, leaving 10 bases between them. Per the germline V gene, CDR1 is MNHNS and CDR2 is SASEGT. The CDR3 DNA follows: TGTGCCAGCAGTGAATTTTCGGGGGAGCCCCAGCATTTT. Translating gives CASSEFSGEPQHF.

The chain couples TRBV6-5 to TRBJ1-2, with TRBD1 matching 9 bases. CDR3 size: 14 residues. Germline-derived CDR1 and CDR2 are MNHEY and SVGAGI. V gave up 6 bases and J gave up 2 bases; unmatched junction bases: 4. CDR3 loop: CASSPGTGNYGYTF. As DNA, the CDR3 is TGTGCCAGCAGCCCCGGGACAGGGAACTATGGCTACACCTTC.

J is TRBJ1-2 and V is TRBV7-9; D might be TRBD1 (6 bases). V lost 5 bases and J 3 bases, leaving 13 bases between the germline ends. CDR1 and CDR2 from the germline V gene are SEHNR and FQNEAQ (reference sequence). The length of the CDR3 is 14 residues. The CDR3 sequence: CASSARGSDYGYTF. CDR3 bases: TGTGCCAGCAGCGCTAGGGGGTCTGACTATGGCTACACCTTC.

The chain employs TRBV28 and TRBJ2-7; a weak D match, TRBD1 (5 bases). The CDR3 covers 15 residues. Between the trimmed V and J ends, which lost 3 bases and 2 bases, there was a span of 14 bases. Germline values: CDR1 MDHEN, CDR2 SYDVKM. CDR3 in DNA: TGTGCCAGCAGTTTTCAGGGTCCCAAAACCTACGAGCAGTACTTC. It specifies CASSFQGPKTYEQYF.

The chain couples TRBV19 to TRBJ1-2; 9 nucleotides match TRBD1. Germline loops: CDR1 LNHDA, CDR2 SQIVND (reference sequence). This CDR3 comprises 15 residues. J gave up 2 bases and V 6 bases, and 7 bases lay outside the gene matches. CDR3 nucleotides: TGTGCCAGTAGAACGACAGGGGGACAAAACTATGGCTACACCTTC. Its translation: CASRTTGGQNYGYTF.

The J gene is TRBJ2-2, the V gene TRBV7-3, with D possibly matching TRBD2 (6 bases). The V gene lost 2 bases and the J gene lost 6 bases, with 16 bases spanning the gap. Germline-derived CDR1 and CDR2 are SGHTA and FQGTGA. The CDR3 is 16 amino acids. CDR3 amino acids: CASSLGGTHGAGELFF. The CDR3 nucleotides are TGTGCCAGCAGCTTAGGAGGGACTCATGGGGCCGGGGAGCTGTTTTTT.

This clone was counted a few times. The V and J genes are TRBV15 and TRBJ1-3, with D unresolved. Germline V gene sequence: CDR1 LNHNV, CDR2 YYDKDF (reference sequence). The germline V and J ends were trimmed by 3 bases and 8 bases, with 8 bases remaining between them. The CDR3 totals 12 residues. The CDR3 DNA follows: TGTGCCACCAGCAGGGGAGGATACACCATATATTTT. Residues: CATSRGGYTIYF.

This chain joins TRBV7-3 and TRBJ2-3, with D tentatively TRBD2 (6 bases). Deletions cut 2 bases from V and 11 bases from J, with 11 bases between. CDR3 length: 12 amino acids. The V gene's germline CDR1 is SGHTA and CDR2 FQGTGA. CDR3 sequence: CASSLGRREQYF. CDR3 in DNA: TGTGCCAGCAGCTTAGGAAGGCGGGAGCAGTATTTT.

The CDR3 DNA reads as TGTGCCAGCAGGGATACTACTAGGCGGAGCACAGATACGCAGTATTTT. Protein: CASRDTTRRSTDTQYF. This chain uses TRBV6-6 with TRBJ2-3; possible D gene TRBD2, 5 bases. The CDR3 covers 16 residues. CDR1 MNHNY and CDR2 SVGAGI come from the germline V gene (reference sequence). Trimming took off 6 bases at V and 0 bases at J, with 16 bases between the two ends.

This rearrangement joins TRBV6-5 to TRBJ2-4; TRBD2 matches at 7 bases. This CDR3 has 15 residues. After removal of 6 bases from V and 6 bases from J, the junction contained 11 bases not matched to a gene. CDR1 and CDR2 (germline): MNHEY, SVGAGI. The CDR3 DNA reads TGTGCCAGCAGGCCTCCAGTAAGCGGGGCAAACATTCAGTACTTC. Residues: CASRPPVSGANIQYF.

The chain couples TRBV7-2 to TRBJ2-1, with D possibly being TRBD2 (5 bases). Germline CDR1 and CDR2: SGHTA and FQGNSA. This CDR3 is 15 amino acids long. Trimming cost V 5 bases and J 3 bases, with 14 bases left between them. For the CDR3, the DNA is TGTGCCAGCAGCCCGGGGAAGGACCACTACAATGAGCAGTTCTTC. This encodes CASSPGKDHYNEQFF.

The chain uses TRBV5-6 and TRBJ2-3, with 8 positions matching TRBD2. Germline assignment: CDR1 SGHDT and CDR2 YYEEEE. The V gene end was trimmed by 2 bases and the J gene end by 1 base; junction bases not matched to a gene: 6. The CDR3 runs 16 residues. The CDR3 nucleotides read TGTGCCAGCAGCTTTCCGGGGGGGCGAGGCACAGATACGCAGTATTTT. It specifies CASSFPGGRGTDTQYF. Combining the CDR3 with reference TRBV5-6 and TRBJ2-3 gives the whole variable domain DAGVTQSPTHLIKTRGQQVTLRCSPKSGHDTVSWYQQALGQGPQFIFQYYEEEERQRGNFPDRFSGHQFPNYSSELNVNALLLGDSALYLCASSFPGGRGTDTQYFGPGTRLTVL.

The CDR3: CASSWASGGLYEQYF. In DNA, the CDR3 is TGTGCCAGCAGCTGGGCGTCAGGGGGGCTTTACGAGCAGTACTTC. This chain links TRBV13 with TRBJ2-7, with a weak D call TRBD1 (7 bases). The V gene's germline CDR1 is PRHDT and CDR2 FYEKMQ (reference sequence). The length of the CDR3 is 15 residues. V was cut by 4 bases and J by 4 bases, with 17 bases left in between.

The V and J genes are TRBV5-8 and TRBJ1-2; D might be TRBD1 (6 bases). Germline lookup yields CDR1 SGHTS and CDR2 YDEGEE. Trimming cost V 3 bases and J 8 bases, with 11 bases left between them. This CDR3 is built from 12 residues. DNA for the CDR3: TGTGCCAGCAGCTCCAGGGGACACGGCTACACCTTC. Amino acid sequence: CASSSRGHGYTF.

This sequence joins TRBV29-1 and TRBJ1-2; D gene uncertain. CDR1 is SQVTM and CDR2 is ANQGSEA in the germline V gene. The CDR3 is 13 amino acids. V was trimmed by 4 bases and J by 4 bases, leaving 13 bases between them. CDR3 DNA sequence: TGCAGCGTTGCTCCACCGGAGGGCTATGGCTACACCTTC. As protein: CSVAPPEGYGYTF.

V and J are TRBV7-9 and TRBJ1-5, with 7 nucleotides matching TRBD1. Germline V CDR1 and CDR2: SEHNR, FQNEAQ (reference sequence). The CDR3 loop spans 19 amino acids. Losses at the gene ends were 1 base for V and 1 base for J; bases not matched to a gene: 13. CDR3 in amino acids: CASSLEKLIGTESNQPQHF. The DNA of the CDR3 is TGTGCCAGCAGCTTAGAGAAATTGATCGGGACAGAGAGCAATCAGCCCCAGCATTTT.

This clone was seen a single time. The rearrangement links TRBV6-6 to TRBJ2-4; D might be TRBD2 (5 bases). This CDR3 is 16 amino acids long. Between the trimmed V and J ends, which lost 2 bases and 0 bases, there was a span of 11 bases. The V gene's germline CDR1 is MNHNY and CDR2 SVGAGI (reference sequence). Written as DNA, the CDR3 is TGTGCCAGCAGTTACAGGGAGAGGGTAGCCAAAAACATTCAGTACTTC. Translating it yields CASSYRERVAKNIQYF.